This record looks at one T cell receptor (beta chain) sequence and its context. Only in-frame clones appear in the TCRdb table, and some are missing; sequencing was by immunoSEQ multiplex PCR. The data show 290,000 or so clones, approximately 90% seen once. The entry originates in a study of blood T cell repertoires in COVID-19. Sequenced sample: peripheral blood. This clonotype was obtained from a man between 18 and 29 years old with active or convalescent COVID-19.

The CDR3 is CASSVAPGGLAEETQYF. The CDR3 coding sequence is TGTGCCAGCAGCGTAGCCCCCGGGGGACTAGCGGAAGAGACCCAGTACTTC. The V and J genes are TRBV9 and TRBJ2-5; 11 bases match TRBD2. V dropped 0 bases and J dropped 3; count of bases not matched to a gene: 7. The CDR3 totals 17 residues. Germline loops: CDR1 SGDLS, CDR2 YYNGEE.